This T cell receptor beta chain appears in the sequencing data of a study of cytomegalovirus exposure and HLA in healthy donors (dated by TCRdb to the late 2010s). Regarding the research as a whole: According to an earlier analysis of 450 to 650 of the donors, about 180 million T cells yielded 120 million or so unique TCR beta sequences and 276 Gb of sequence data. Typing coverage differed by locus: A, B, C, DRB1 and DQB1 were typed in about 620-630 donors, DQA1 in approximately 520, DPA1 in 600 to 610, and DPB1 in 400 to 480. A separate validation cohort of some 130 different subjects was used in addition to the approximately 670-subject first cohort. HLA typing included class I and class II loci at four-digit resolution. Of the roughly 400 genotyped donors, roughly 80% fell in the genetic ancestry cluster associated with self-reported Caucasian donors. Across about 380 genotyped donors of the cohort, an average of about 220,000 unique TCR beta nucleotide sequences per donor were sequenced, and roughly 18% of those sequences were non-productive. Alongside the repertoire data, information on donor age, sex, ethnicity and CMV serostatus was compiled. A few DR-DQ haplotypes were handled as single units for association and clustering because linkage in the cohort was strong. A later genetic analysis used genome-wide SNP genotypes for about 55% of the 666 donors, treating that subset as a discovery cohort. The later analysis used no new phenotypic data to find candidate immune exposures, relying instead on TCR beta sequences and their occurrence across donors. The study aimed to test whether signatures of past pathogen exposure could be identified by cataloging public T cell receptors. A later analysis re-examined previously published TCR beta repertoires from 500 to 700 donors and added high-resolution HLA genotyping to investigate patterns of TCR occurrence. Every discovery cohort repertoire had been produced on one sequencing platform. To predict cytomegalovirus infection status, the study brought together high-throughput TCR immunosequencing, statistical association of individual TCRs with disease status, and machine learning. Using immunosequencing, the study profiled T cell repertoires from fewer than 850 subjects and related those repertoires to cytomegalovirus serostatus. To decide whether each TCR beta V gene segment behaved as functional or pseudogenic, an earlier analysis of nearly 600 of the donors relied on high-throughput TCR beta sequencing. An early release covering more than 500 HLA-typed donors comprised about 300 gigabases of sequencing data and 85 million to 100 million unique TCR sequences.

Trimming takes 4 bases from V and 0 bases from J, and the germline ends sit 13 bases apart. According to the germline V gene, CDR1 reads MDHEN and CDR2 reads SYDVKM. There are 16 amino acids in the CDR3, from cysteine to phenylalanine inclusive. Just the 48-base CDR3 DNA is kept, in frame starting at base 1. The cohort consisted of 600 to 750 healthy bone marrow donors. All cohort members were sampled while nominally healthy, although unrecorded immune exposures were likely present. The donor was CMV seropositive and belonged to the group of about 290 seropositive cohort members. A peripheral blood sample was collected from each donor, and TCR beta sequencing was performed on peripheral blood mononuclear cells. Genomic DNA extraction from the blood cell samples was performed with the Qiagen DNeasy Blood Extraction Kit. Notes on this clone: Its recognized antigen is unknown. No base quality information exists; no much larger clone differs at one position.

Libraries were constructed by the immunoSEQ multiplex PCR assay. The multiplex PCR relied on a mix of 60 forward primers for TCR Vbeta segments and 13 reverse primers for TCR Jbeta segments. Amplification of the CDR3 region of rearranged TCR beta genes was performed with a multiplex PCR assay on genomic DNA. The Illumina HiSeq System was used to sequence the amplified TCR beta libraries as 87-base-pair reads. The paper's processing steps were these. Across the 670 or so repertoires, a later analysis counted some 81 million unique TCR beta chains, about 10 million of which were shared by at least two donors. Raw reads were error-corrected and collapsed into unique sequences by a nearest-neighbor algorithm in which closely related sequences were merged to remove PCR and sequencing errors. V, D and J gene segments were assigned by aligning CDR3 sequences to IMGT reference sequences. For a sequence to be retained, a match of at least six nucleotides was required to both a V gene segment and a J gene segment. A rearrangement was called productive if the CDR3 had no stop codons and remained in frame with V and J, and every other rearrangement was called non-productive. CDR3 was defined according to IMGT convention as the region running from the second conserved V-encoded cysteine to the conserved J-encoded phenylalanine. In an earlier analysis of just under 600 of the donors, sequences lacking an unambiguous match to a single V gene segment were excluded. In an earlier analysis of approximately 610 of the donors, V segments were called functional above 56.7% productive rearrangements and were called segregating when the between-donor standard deviation exceeded 5%. A statistical classification framework was built for diagnosing cytomegalovirus status from the catalog of TCR beta chain sequences. In a later analysis, V and J genes were assigned by comparing TCR nucleotide sequences against IMGT/GENE-DB human TR gene sequences. A later analysis assigned CDR3 sequences and most-parsimonious VDJ recombination scenarios with the TCRdist pipeline. A later analysis defined each TCR beta chain by its CDR3 amino acid sequence plus V-gene family, and excluded reads lacking a unique V-gene family. A later analysis removed 500 to 600 highly shared, low-generation-probability nucleotide sequences to deal with suspected cross-contamination and a sequencing artifact. In a later analysis, a clonal expansion index was calculated for each public chain from normalized within-repertoire ranks of inferred template counts. In a later analysis, generation probabilities were computed with a VDJ recombination model fitted to out-of-frame rearrangements, and the resulting probabilities were checked against IGoR. In a later analysis, TCR-TCR, TCR-HLA and TCR-CMV co-occurrence was scored with hypergeometric tests, and a repertoire-size bias correction was applied to TCR pairs. To estimate false discovery rates, a later analysis permuted the HLA or CMV assignments 20 times. In a later analysis, co-occurring TCRs were grouped with DBSCAN, and TCRdist sequence similarity was added when clustering was performed within HLA-allele-positive subsets. For co-occurrence clustering, repertoires with fewer than 30,000 or more than 120,000 public chains were excluded, along with about five repertoires with anomalous nucleotide sharing. In its TCRdb copy, this immuneACCESS table keeps in-frame sequences only and misses some clones. Where compared with another copy, unresolved V genes explain less than half of these, and the others have no known cause. The D gene and trimming were derived from the DNA, and the V and J assignments and clone size from that table. The sample yields 95,000 to 110,000 clones; more than 75% were counted once. Of the sample, approximately 10% falls within the top ten clones.

Broader findings and caveats from the paper: The cohort was sequenced for TCR beta chains only, and without alpha or paired-chain data the features that could be detected were limited. V-gene and J-gene trimming of TCR beta chains was associated with a missense DCLRE1C variant in a later genetic analysis, and the association was replicated in an independent cohort. In vitro tests confirmed that a few of the cytomegalovirus-associated TCR beta chains recognize cytomegalovirus antigens. Across donors, most TCR sequences were observed very rarely, whereas some public TCRs were present in many individuals. Roughly uniform sequencing depth across donors was assumed in presence/absence analyses, although this assumption may not hold. Because the 87-base-pair reads could not distinguish some IMGT-functional V segments, including TRBV6-2 and TRBV6-3, those segments were excluded. Specific HLA alleles were associated with 15,000 to 20,000 TCR beta sequences at a false discovery rate of 0.05 in a later analysis. In an earlier analysis of roughly 500 of the donors, most TCR beta V segments appeared in productive rearrangements about 90% or about 30% of the time, broadly matching IMGT annotations. Immune exposure information for the cohort was limited to CMV serostatus. Around 16 rarely observed V segments, including chromosome 9 orphons, were excluded from the earlier analysis of a few hundred of the donors because counts were too low. A later analysis reported that several top co-occurrence clusters appeared linked to parvovirus B19, influenza, CMV and Epstein-Barr virus. In the study, about 150 TCR beta chains were listed as associated with cytomegalovirus. According to a later analysis, TCR association rates differed among HLA loci, with DRB1 alleles showing the most associated TCRs and HLA-C alleles showing the fewest. According to a later genetic analysis, donors in an Asian-associated ancestry cluster had fewer N-insertions in productive TCRs than the approximately 630-donor mean. The classifier was reported to diagnose cytomegalovirus status with high specificity and sensitivity in both the original and validation cohorts. Linkage disequilibrium might explain the correlated functional status among segregating V segments, but an unknown experimental factor could not be excluded. When HLA alleles, especially DR and DQ, strongly co-occurred, TCR associations were difficult to assign to individual alleles. A later analysis found that HLA-associated TCR beta chains were more clonally expanded and had lower generation probabilities than equally common non-associated chains. Because some donors lacked HLA typing at each locus, the association tests relied only on the typed subset. The authors suggested that the approach could potentially be extended to other disease states and immunological phenotypes. A later analysis found that most CMV-associated TCR beta chains appeared HLA-restricted, with HLA associations seemingly driven largely by CMV exposure. A further reported finding was that TCR beta sequences accurately predicted the HLA-A and HLA-B alleles for most subjects in the first cohort. A group of highly shared sequence variants was considered likely to be a technical artifact of the sequencing pipeline.

The sequencing sample was made of PBMCs. The V gene is TRBV28 and the J gene is TRBJ1-5; D gene: possibly TRBD1, on 6 matching bases. The clonotype was recovered from a woman aged 18-35 years in good health and CMV-seropositive. For the CDR3, the sequence is CASSSQGIYSNQPQHF. The DNA reads as follows: TGTGCCAGCAGTTCCCAGGGGATCTATAGCAATCAGCCCCAGCATTTT.